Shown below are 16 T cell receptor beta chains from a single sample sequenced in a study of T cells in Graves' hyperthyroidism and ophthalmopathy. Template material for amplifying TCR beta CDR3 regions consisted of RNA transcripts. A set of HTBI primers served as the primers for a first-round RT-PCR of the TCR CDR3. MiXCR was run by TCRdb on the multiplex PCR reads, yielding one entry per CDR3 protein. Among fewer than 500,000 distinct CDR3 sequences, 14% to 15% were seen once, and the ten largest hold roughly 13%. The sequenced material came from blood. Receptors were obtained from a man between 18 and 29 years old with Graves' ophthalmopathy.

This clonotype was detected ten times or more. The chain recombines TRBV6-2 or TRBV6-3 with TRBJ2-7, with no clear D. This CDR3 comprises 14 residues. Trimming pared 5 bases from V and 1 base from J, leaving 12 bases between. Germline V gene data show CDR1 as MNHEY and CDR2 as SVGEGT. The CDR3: CASSPRTPSYEQYF. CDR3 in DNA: TGTGCCAGCAGTCCTAGGACCCCTTCCTACGAGCAGTACTTC.

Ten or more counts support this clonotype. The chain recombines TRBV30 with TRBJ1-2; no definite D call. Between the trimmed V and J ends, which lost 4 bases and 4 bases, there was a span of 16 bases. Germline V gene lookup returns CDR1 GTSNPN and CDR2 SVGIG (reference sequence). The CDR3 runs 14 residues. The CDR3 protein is CAWTPTASSYGYTF. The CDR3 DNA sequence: TGTGCCTGGACGCCGACTGCGAGTAGCTATGGCTACACCTTC.

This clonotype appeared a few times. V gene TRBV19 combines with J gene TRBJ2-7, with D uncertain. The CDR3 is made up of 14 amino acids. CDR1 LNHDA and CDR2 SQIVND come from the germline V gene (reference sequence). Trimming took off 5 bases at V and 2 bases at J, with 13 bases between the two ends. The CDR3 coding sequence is TGTGCCAGTAGTGGGCGGTCGTCTACCTACGAGCAGTACTTC. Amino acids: CASSGRSSTYEQYF.

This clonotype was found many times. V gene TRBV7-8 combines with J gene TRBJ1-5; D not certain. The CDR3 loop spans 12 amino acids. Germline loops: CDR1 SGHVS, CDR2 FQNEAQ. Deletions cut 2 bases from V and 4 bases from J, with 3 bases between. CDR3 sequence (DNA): TGTGCCAGCAGCTTAATTAATCAGCCCCAGCATTTT. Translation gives CASSLINQPQHF.

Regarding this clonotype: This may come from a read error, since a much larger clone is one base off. The CDR3 coding sequence is TGTGCCAGCAGCCAAGACATAACCTACGAGCAGTTCTTC. Its protein product is CASSQDITYEQFF. The genes are TRBV4-2 and TRBJ2-7; no clear D. The J call may be faulty, since TRBJ2-1 better matches the DNA end. Per germline, CDR1 LGHNA and CDR2 YNFKEQ. CDR3 size: 13 residues.

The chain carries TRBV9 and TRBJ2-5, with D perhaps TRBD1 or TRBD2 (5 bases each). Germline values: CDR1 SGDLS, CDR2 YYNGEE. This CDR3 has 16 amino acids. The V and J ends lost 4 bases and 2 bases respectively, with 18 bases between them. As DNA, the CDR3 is TGTGCCAGCAGCCCCCGGGACCCAGCGAGGCAAGAGACCCAGTACTTC. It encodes CASSPRDPARQETQYF.

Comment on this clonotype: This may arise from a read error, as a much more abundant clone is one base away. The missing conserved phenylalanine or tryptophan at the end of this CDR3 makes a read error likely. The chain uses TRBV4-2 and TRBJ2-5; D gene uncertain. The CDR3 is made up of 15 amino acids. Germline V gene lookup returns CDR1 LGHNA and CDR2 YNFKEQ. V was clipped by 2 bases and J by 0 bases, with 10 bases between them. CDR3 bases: TGTGCCAGCAGCCAACTAACACCCTACCAAGAGACCCAGTACCTC. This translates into CASSQLTPYQETQYL.

The CDR3 DNA reads TGTGCCAGCCTAGCTTCTGGGGCCAACGTCCTGACTTTC. It specifies CASLASGANVLTF. The V and J genes are TRBV12-3 or TRBV12-4 and TRBJ2-6; tentative D call: TRBD2 (5 bases). V lost 8 bases to trimming and J lost 1 base, with 6 bases between them. The CDR3 has 13 amino acids.

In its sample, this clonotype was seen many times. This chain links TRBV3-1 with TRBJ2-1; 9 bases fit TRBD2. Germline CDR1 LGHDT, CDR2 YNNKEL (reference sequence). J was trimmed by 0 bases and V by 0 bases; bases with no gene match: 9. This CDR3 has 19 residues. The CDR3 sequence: CASSQDRVSGSFSYNEQFF. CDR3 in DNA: TGTGCCAGCAGCCAAGATCGGGTTAGCGGGAGTTTCTCCTACAATGAGCAGTTCTTC.

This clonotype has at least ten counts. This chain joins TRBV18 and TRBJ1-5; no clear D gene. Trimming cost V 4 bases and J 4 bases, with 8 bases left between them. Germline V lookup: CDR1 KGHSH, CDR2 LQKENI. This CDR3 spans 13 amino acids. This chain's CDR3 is CASSQIANQPQHF. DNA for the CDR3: TGTGCCAGCTCACAGATCGCTAATCAGCCCCAGCATTTT.

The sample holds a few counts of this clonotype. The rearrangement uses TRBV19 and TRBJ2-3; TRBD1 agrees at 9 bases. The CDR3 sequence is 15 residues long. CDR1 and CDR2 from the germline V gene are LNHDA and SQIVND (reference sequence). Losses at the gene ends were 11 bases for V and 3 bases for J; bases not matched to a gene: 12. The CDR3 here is CAAQHGTGRTDTQYF. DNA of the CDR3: TGTGCCGCCCAGCACGGGACAGGGCGGACAGATACGCAGTATTTT.

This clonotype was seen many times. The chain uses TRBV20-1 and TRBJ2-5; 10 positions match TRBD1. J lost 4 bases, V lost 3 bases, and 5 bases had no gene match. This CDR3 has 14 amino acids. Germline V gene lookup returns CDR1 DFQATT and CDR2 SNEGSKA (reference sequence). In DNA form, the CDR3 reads TGCAGTGCTAGGGGACAGGGGATGGGAGAGACCCAGTACTTC. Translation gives CSARGQGMGETQYF.

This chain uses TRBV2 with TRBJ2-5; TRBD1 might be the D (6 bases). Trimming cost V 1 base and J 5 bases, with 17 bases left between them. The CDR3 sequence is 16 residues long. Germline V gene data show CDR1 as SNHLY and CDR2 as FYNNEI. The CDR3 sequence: CASSEEVEGDKETQYF. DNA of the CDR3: TGTGCCAGCAGTGAAGAGGTCGAGGGGGACAAGGAGACCCAGTACTTC.

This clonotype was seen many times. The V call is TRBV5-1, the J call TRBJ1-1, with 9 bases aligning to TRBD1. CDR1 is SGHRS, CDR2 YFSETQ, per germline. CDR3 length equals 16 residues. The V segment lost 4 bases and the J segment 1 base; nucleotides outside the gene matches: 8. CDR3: CASSPTTGGGNTEAFF. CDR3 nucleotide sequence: TGCGCCAGCAGCCCCACCACAGGGGGCGGGAACACTGAAGCTTTCTTT.

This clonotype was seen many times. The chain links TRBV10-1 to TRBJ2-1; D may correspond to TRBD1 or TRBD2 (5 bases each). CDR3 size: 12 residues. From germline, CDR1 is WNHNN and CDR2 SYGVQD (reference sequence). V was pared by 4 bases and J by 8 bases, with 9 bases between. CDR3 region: CASSAGTDEQFF. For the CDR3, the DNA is TGCGCCAGCAGTGCGGGGACGGATGAGCAGTTCTTC.

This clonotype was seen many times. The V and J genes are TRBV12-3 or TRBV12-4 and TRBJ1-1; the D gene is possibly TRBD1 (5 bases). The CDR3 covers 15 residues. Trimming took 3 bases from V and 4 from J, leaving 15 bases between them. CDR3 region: CASSFGAPQGTEAFF. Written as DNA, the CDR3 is TGTGCCAGCAGTTTTGGGGCCCCTCAAGGCACTGAAGCTTTCTTT.